This T cell receptor (beta chain) was observed in a study of control samples from healthy donors and cancer patients (dated by TCRdb to 2020 to 2021). The library was made by the immunoSEQ multiplex PCR assay. TCRdb carries this immuneACCESS record with in-frame sequences only. Its versions omit some clonotypes, under half of them owing to an unresolved V gene in the studies checked, with the rest unexplained. For this sample there are about 73,000 clones; 94% appear just once. The top ten clonotypes cover more than 5.5% of the sample. In the case of this clone: The antigen it binds to is not known. No much larger clone exists at a distance of one base, and base qualities are not known.

The sequenced sample was blood. This sequence was found in a middle-aged woman in good health.

In nucleotides, the sequence is TGTGCCAGCAGCGTAGCCCCCACGGGGGCACAAGGGGACATTCAGTACTTC. Its coded protein is CASSVAPTGAQGDIQYF. The rearrangement joined TRBV9 to TRBJ2-4, with the D gene possibly TRBD1 or TRBD2, each one fitting 6 bases. The junction shows trimming of 0 bases on V and 8 bases on J, plus 21 bases between the germline ends. The germline V gene gives CDR1 as SGDLS and CDR2 as YYNGEE. There are 17 amino acids in the CDR3, from cysteine to phenylalanine inclusive. The entry retains the CDR3 DNA only, 51 bases that are in frame from base 1.